The clone carrying this T cell receptor (beta chain) was detected many times. Its matching antigen is unknown. The source of the sample is a study of regulatory T cells in long-lasting Graves disease. Study-wide background: The criterion for persistent Graves' disease was over 5 years of antithyroid drugs with positive TSH receptor antibodies. Findings and caveats of the study: TCR diversity was lower in persistent Graves' patients (versus newly diagnosed ones). Because few samples were included, accuracy may have been lower. Researchers reported studying only peripheral blood, not thyroid tissue.

The germline gives CDR1 MDHEN, CDR2 SYDVKM. The germline V and J ends were trimmed by 3 bases and 0 bases, with 9 bases remaining between them. The CDR3 sequence is 14 residues long. Relying on iRepertoire HTBI primers and Arm-PCR of CDR3 regions, the team built TCR beta libraries. Using its own MiXCR run on the multiplex PCR reads, TCRdb lists one record per CDR3 protein. The repertoire holds some 440,000 distinct CDR3 sequences, with less than 25% as singletons. Time point specified: persistent/refractory GD, antithyroid drugs over 5 years with positive TRAb. PBMC RNA was the source of the TCR library.

The sample in question was peripheral blood mononuclear cells (PBMCs), obtained when the disease was refractory, from a patient treated with antithyroid drugs. This receptor was identified in a female donor with Graves disease. This sequence joins TRBV28 and TRBJ2-7, with D tentatively TRBD1 or TRBD2 (5 bases each). The CDR3 coding sequence is TGTGCCAGCAGTTTGAAGGGGACCTCCTACGAGCAGTACTTC. Its protein product is CASSLKGTSYEQYF.